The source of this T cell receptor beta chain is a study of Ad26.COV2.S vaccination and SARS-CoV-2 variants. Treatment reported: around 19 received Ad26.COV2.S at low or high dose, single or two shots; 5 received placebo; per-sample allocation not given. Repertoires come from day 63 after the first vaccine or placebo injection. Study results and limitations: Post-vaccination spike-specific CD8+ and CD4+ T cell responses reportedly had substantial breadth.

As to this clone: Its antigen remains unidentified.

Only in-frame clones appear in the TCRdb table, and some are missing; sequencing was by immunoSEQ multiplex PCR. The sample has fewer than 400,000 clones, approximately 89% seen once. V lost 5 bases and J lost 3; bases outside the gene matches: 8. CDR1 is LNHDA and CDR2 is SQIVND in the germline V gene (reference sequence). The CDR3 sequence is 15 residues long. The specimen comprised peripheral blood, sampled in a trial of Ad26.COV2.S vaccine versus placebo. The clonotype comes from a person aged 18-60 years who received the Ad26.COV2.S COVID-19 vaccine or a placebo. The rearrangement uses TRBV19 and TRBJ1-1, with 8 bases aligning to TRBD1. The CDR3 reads CASSDSGGFYTEAFF. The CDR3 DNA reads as TGTGCCAGTAGTGACTCAGGGGGCTTTTACACTGAAGCTTTCTTT. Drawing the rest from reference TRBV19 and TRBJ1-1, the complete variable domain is DGGITQSPKYLFRKEGQNVTLSCEQNLNHDAMYWYRQDPGQGLRLIYYSQIVNDFQKGDIAEGYSVSREKKESFPLTVTSAQKNPTAFYLCASSDSGGFYTEAFFGQGTRLTVV.